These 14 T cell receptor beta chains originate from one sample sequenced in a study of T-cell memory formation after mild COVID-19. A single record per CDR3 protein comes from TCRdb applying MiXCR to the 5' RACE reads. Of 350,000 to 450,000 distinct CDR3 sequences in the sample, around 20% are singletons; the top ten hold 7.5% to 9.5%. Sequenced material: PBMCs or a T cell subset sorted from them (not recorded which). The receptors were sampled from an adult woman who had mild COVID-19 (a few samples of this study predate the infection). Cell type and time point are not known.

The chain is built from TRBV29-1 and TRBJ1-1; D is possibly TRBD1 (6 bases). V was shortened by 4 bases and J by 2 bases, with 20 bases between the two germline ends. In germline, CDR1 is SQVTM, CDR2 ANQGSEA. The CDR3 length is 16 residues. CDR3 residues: CSVGGAGAKPNTEAFF. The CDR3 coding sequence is TGCAGCGTTGGGGGGGCAGGGGCCAAACCTAACACTGAAGCTTTCTTT.

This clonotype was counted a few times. The CDR3 is CAWSGDRGNEQFF. For the CDR3, the DNA is TGTGCCTGGAGTGGCGACAGGGGCAATGAGCAGTTCTTC. The chain carries TRBV30 and TRBJ2-1, with 8 bases lining up with TRBD1. Germline V gene sequence: CDR1 GTSNPN, CDR2 SVGIG (reference sequence). The CDR3 totals 13 residues. V lost 1 base and J lost 6; bases outside the gene matches: 2.

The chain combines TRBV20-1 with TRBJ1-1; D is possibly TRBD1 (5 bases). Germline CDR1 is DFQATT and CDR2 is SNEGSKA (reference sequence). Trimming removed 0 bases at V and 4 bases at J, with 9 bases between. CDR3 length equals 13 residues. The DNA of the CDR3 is TGCAGTGCTAGAGATTGGGGGAGCACTGAAGCTTTCTTT. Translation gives CSARDWGSTEAFF.

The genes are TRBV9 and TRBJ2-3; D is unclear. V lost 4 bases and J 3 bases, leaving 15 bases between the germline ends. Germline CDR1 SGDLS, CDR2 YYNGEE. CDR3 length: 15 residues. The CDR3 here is CASSPRSPRTDTQYF. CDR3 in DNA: TGTGCCAGCAGCCCACGATCCCCGCGGACAGATACGCAGTATTTT.

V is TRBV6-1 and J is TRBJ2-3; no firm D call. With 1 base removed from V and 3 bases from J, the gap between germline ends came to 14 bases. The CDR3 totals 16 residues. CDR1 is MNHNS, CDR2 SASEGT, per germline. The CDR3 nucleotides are TGTGCCAGCAGTGAAGGGTTTGCGGCACGGACAGATACGCAGTATTTT. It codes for CASSEGFAARTDTQYF.

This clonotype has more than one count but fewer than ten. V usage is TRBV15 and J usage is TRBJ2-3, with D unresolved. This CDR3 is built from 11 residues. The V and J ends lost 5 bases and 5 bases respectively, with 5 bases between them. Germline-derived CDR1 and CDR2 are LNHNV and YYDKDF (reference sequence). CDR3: CATSGRDTQYF. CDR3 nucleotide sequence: TGTGCCACCAGCGGAAGAGATACGCAGTATTTT.

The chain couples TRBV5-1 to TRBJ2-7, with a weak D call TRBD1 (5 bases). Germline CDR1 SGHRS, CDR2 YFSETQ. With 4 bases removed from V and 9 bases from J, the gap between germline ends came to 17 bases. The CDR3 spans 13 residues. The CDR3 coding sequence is TGCGCCAGCAGCCCCGGACAAGGAGTTGGGCAGTACTTC. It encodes CASSPGQGVGQYF.

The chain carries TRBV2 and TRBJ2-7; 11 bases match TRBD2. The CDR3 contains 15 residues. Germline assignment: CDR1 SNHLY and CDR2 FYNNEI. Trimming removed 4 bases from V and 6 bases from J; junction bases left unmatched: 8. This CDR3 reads CASSASTSGTLEQYF. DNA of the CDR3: TGTGCCAGCAGTGCGTCGACTAGCGGGACTCTCGAGCAGTACTTC.

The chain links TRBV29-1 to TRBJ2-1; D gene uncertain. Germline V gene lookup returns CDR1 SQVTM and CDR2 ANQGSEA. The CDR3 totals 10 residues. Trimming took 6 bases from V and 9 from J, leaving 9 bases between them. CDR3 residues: CSVGRPEQFF. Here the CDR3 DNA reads TGCAGCGTAGGCAGACCTGAGCAGTTCTTC.

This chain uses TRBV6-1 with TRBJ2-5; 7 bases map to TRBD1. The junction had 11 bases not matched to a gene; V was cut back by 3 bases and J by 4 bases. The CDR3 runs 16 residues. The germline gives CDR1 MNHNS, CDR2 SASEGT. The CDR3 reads CASSDPLTGPPETQYF. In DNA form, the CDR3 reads TGTGCCAGCAGTGATCCTTTGACAGGGCCCCCAGAGACCCAGTACTTC.

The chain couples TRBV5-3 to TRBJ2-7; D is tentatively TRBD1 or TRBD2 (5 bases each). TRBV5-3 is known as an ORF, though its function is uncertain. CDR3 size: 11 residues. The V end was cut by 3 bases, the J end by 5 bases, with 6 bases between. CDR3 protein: CARSSGHEQYF. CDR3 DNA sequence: TGTGCCAGAAGCTCGGGACACGAGCAGTACTTC.

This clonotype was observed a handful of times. The DNA for the CDR3 is TGTGCCAGCACTCTGACAGGGGGGAGGAACACTGAAGCTTTCTTT. Translating gives CASTLTGGRNTEAFF. The chain employs TRBV12-3 or TRBV12-4 and TRBJ1-1, with 9 bases lining up with TRBD1. V trimming: 7 bases; J trimming: 1 base; junction bases outside the gene matches: 7. The CDR3 is 15 amino acids.

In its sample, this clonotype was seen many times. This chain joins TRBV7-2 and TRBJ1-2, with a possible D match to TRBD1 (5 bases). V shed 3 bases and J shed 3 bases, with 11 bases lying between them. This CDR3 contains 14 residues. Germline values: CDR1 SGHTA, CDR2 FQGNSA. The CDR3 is CASSLDQGHYGYTF. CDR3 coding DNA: TGTGCCAGCAGCTTGGATCAGGGCCACTATGGCTACACCTTC.

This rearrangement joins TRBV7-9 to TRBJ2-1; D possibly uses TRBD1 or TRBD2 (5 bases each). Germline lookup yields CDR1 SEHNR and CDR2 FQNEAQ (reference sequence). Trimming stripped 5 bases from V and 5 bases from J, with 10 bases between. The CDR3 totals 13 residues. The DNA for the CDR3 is TGTGCCAGCAGCCAAGGGACGGACAATGAGCAGTTCTTC. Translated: CASSQGTDNEQFF.